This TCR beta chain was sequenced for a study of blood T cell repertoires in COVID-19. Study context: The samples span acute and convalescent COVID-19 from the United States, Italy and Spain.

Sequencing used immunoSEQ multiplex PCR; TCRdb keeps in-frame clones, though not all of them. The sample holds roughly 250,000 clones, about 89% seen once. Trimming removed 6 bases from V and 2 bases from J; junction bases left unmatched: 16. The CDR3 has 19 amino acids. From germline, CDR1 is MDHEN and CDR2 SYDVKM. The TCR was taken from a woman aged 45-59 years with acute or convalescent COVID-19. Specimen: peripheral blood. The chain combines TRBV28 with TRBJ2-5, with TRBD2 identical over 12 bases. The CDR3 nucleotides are TGTGCCAGCAGCGGACTTGGACTAGCGGGGCCCCGATCTCAAGAGACCCAGTACTTC. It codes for CASSGLGLAGPRSQETQYF.